This T cell receptor beta chain is from a study of CD8 T cells in ankylosing spondylitis listed by TCRdb under 2017. In terms of the full investigation: The study profiled T cell receptor beta repertoires in healthy donors and ankylosing spondylitis patients to find disease-linked TCR variants. In total, the full study cohort was made up of about 99 healthy donors and some 26 ankylosing spondylitis patients. Samples of peripheral blood were taken, and for ankylosing spondylitis patients, synovial fluid was collected as well. What the research found in general, with its limitations: Significant enrichment of the disease-linked clones was reported in matched synovial fluid samples from ankylosing spondylitis patients. The disease-linked clones had a CD8+ phenotype and were found at relatively low frequencies in peripheral blood. A TCR beta motif of roughly 8 highly homologous amino acid variants appeared characteristic of blood from ankylosing spondylitis patients. Some motif variants were previously reported in synovial fluid and blood of reactive arthritis patients, suggesting common disease-initiation mechanisms.

The sequencing machine was an Illumina HiSeq 2500. Quantitative 5'-RACE with molecular barcodes was used to prepare TCR beta libraries. As for the original processing: A new computational method based on a probabilistic model of VDJ rearrangement was used to identify disease-linked TCR variants. The public reads were reanalyzed by TCRdb: fastp trimming at Q25, MiXCR alignment, in-frame beta chains only. Duplicate CDR3 protein sequences are folded into a single record with the most common DNA and genes. V and J calls and clone size were set by TCRdb, not the authors. This sample lists 700,000 to 1,000,000 distinct CDR3 sequences; roughly 12% were detected once. The ten largest clones add up to approximately 0.5% of the sample. This clonotype has only a few counts. Its antigen is unknown. Per-base qualities were not stored, and no clone one base away is much larger. Its CDR3 holds 15 amino acids, cysteine through phenylalanine. The only DNA kept is the CDR3, 45 bases in frame from the first base. From the germline V gene, CDR1 is MGHRA and CDR2 is YSYEKL. From V the trimming removes 1 base and from J it removes 8 bases, while the gene matches leave 8 bases of the junction unaccounted for.

Material: blood, either unsorted or a sorted T cell fraction (not recorded which). This receptor was obtained from a male donor with ankylosing spondylitis. The chain is encoded by TRBV4-1 joined to TRBJ2-4, with TRBD2 matching 7 junction bases. The CDR3 in this case is CASSQGKGRVDIQYF. Here is the DNA: TGCGCCAGCAGCCAAGGGAAAGGGAGGGTCGACATTCAGTACTTC.